The rows below give T cell receptor beta chains drawn from one sample of a study of molecular identifiers for immune sequencing clone quantification. TCRdb called the PCR reads again in MiXCR, with one record for every CDR3 protein. There are approximately 680,000 distinct CDR3 sequences in the sample; about 25% occur only once, and around 0.78% lies in the top ten. The sequenced material came from naive CD8+ T cells from blood, with Jurkat cell RNA spiked in. These receptors were collected from a human donor in good health. Some libraries in this study had Jurkat cell RNA spiked in. The CDR3 runs from the conserved cysteine through the conserved F or W. D genes are given only for firm matches. Expanded clones are given a class, and other clones once, few, many or no size at all.

D gene	V gene	clone size	J gene	CDR3 protein
TRBD2	TRBV13	few	TRBJ2-1	CASSLAGRGDQFF
NA	TRBV6-6	few	TRBJ1-1	CASRPGLITEAFF
TRBD1	TRBV24-1	few	TRBJ2-5	CATSDSDRVGETQYF
TRBD1	TRBV29-1	NA	TRBJ2-7	CSVEIVSGTGPSYEQYF
NA	TRBV28	many	TRBJ1-1	CASSLRGDSTEAFF
NA	TRBV7-7	NA	TRBJ1-4	CASRPGQITTNEKLFF
NA	TRBV9	NA	TRBJ2-1	CASSGPPSRNEQFF
TRBD1	TRBV27	NA	TRBJ1-2	CASGTGGYYDYTF
NA	TRBV5-5	NA	TRBJ2-3	CARSSGTGTDTPYF
TRBD1	TRBV7-9	many	TRBJ1-1	CASSLPDRDTEAFF
TRBD2	TRBV11-2	many	TRBJ2-3	CASSAGLAGSFGTDTQYF
TRBD2	TRBV5-1	many	TRBJ2-3	CASSFQRGYSTDTQYF
TRBD1	TRBV5-6	NA	TRBJ2-5	CASSLARGTGVTSETQYF
TRBD2	TRBV30	few	TRBJ2-3	CAWSLLAGGSDTQYF
NA	TRBV12-3/TRBV12-4	NA	TRBJ1-5	CASNSTRPNQPQHF
NA	TRBV14	many	TRBJ2-6	CASSGGPGANVLTF
TRBD1	TRBV4-3	many	TRBJ1-4	CASSHWTGEAEKLFF
NA	TRBV5-5	NA	TRBJ1-5	CASSTRYNQPQHF
NA	TRBV11-2	few	TRBJ2-1	CASRGHDNEQFF
NA	TRBV19	few	TRBJ2-6	CASRLPGANVLTF
TRBD1	TRBV12-3/TRBV12-4	NA	TRBJ2-6	CASSWDRGTVLTF
NA	TRBV20-1	few	TRBJ2-7	CSATEGGEQYF
TRBD1	TRBV19	few	TRBJ2-3	CASSPDRGPTDTQYF
NA	TRBV27	NA	TRBJ2-7	CASSLTWGGPYEQYF
NA	TRBV6-2/TRBV6-3	many	TRBJ2-1	CASSYSKAHNEQFF
TRBD1	TRBV4-3	many	TRBJ2-3	CASSQEINRGLDTQYF
NA	TRBV4-3	many	TRBJ1-3	CASSQDSTGNTIYF
TRBD2	TRBV9	NA	TRBJ2-2	CAPSGGGAFGHGPRQLFF